These 10 T cell receptor beta chains share one sample of origin, sequenced in a study of blood T cell repertoires in COVID-19. Sequencing was performed with immunoSEQ multiplex PCR; in TCRdb, only in-frame clones are kept and a portion is missing. The table shows fewer than 300,000 clones, with around 90% occurring only once. The sequencing input was PBMCs or T cells enriched from blood (not recorded which). The receptors derive from a woman aged 40 to 49 with acute COVID-19.

The chain's CDR3 is CASSLTSQGGYEQYF. The CDR3 nucleotides are TGTGCCAGCAGCTTAACGTCGCAGGGAGGGTACGAGCAGTACTTC. The gene calls are TRBV11-3 and TRBJ2-7; the match to TRBD2 covers 7 bases. With V trimmed by 2 bases and J by 4 bases, 8 bases remained unmatched. In germline, CDR1 is SGHNT, CDR2 YENEEA. This CDR3 contains 15 residues. Supplemented by reference TRBV11-3 and TRBJ2-7, the full variable domain reads EAGVVQSPRYKIIEKKQPVAFWCNPISGHNTLYWYLQNLGQGPELLIRYENEEAVDDSQLPKDRFSAERLKGVDSTLKIQPAELGDSAVYLCASSLTSQGGYEQYFGPGTRLTVT.

This clone turned up a few times. This chain uses TRBV23-1 with TRBJ1-3; TRBD1 aligns across 11 bases. TRBV23-1 is an open reading frame whose function is uncertain. Trimming cost V 4 bases and J 2 bases; bases outside gene matches: 10. This CDR3 is 18 amino acids long. The CDR3 region is CASSPSGTGGVAGNTIYF. In DNA form, the CDR3 reads TGCGCCAGCAGTCCTTCCGGGACAGGGGGGGTGGCTGGAAACACCATATATTTT.

This chain connects TRBV28 to TRBJ1-1; D remains ambiguous. The CDR3 runs to 14 residues. The V gene's germline CDR1 is MDHEN and CDR2 SYDVKM. Trimming removed 1 base from V and 1 base from J, with 7 bases in between. The CDR3 DNA reads as TGTGCCAGCAGTTTATCACAGAGGAACACTGAAGCTTTCTTT. It is translated as CASSLSQRNTEAFF. The variable domain in full, with the rest retrieved from reference TRBV28 and TRBJ1-1, is DVKVTQSSRYLVKRTGEKVFLECVQDMDHENMFWYRQDPGLGLRLIYFSYDVKMKEKGDIPEGYSVSREKKERFSLILESASTNQTSMYLCASSLSQRNTEAFFGQGTRLTVV.

The J gene is TRBJ1-1, the V gene TRBV5-1, with D perhaps matching TRBD1 (5 bases). Trimming shortened V by 0 bases and J by 2 bases, and 14 bases separated the two germline ends. Germline assignment: CDR1 SGHRS and CDR2 YFSETQ. CDR3 size: 16 residues. CDR3 amino acids: CASSLVGPQDNTEAFF. In DNA, the CDR3 is TGCGCCAGCAGCTTGGTCGGCCCACAGGACAACACTGAAGCTTTCTTT.

The chain has TRBV19 and TRBJ1-5, with 7 bases identical to TRBD1. The CDR3 is 14 amino acids. The V segment lost 2 bases and the J segment 4 bases; nucleotides outside the gene matches: 2. Germline loops: CDR1 LNHDA, CDR2 SQIVND (reference sequence). CDR3 amino acids: CASSIRGQNQPQHF. DNA of the CDR3: TGTGCCAGTAGTATAAGGGGACAGAATCAGCCCCAGCATTTT.

This clone came up once. V gene TRBV19 combines with J gene TRBJ2-3; the D gene is possibly TRBD2 (6 bases). Germline V gene sequence: CDR1 LNHDA, CDR2 SQIVND (reference sequence). Deletions cut 5 bases from V and 1 base from J, with 7 bases between. The CDR3 is made up of 13 amino acids. The CDR3 DNA sequence: TGTGCCAGTAGTTGGGGGGGCACAGATACGCAGTATTTT. This codes for CASSWGGTDTQYF.

The chain combines TRBV15 with TRBJ2-3; maybe TRBD2 (6 bases). This CDR3 is built from 16 residues. Germline loops: CDR1 LNHNV, CDR2 YYDKDF (reference sequence). Trimming took 0 bases from V and 5 from J, leaving 15 bases between them. CDR3 in amino acids: CATSRDSRRGRDTQYF. The CDR3 DNA is TGTGCCACCAGCAGAGATAGTAGGCGGGGCAGAGATACGCAGTATTTT. The full variable domain, completed using reference TRBV15 and TRBJ2-3, is DAMVIQNPRYQVTQFGKPVTLSCSQTLNHNVMYWYQQKSSQAPKLLFHYYDKDFNNEADTPDNFQSRRPNTSFCFLDIRSPGLGDTAMYLCATSRDSRRGRDTQYFGPGTRLTVL.

The V call is TRBV5-1, the J call TRBJ2-5; TRBD1 matches 7 bases. This CDR3 spans 14 amino acids. Germline lookup yields CDR1 SGHRS and CDR2 YFSETQ. The V and J ends lost 4 bases and 5 bases, in that order; junction bases with no gene match: 8. In DNA form, the CDR3 reads TGCGCCAGCAGCAACACAGGGGACGGGGAGACCCAGTACTTC. This translates into CASSNTGDGETQYF.

This chain connects TRBV15 to TRBJ1-5, with 9 bases aligning to TRBD1. V dropped 5 bases and J dropped 6; count of bases not matched to a gene: 5. This CDR3 has 14 residues. From germline, CDR1 is LNHNV and CDR2 YYDKDF (reference sequence). The CDR3 DNA reads TGTGCCACCAGCGTAACAGGGGGCAGTCAGCCCCAGCATTTT. Translated: CATSVTGGSQPQHF.

This chain links TRBV11-3 with TRBJ1-1; 7 nucleotides line up with TRBD1. With 5 bases clipped from V and 4 bases from J, the junction kept 4 bases outside the gene matches. Germline lookup yields CDR1 SGHNT and CDR2 YENEEA. The CDR3 length is 13 residues. The CDR3 reads CASSQGQSTEAFF. DNA of the CDR3: TGTGCCAGCAGCCAGGGACAGTCCACTGAAGCTTTCTTT.